Presented here are 10 T cell receptor beta chains from one specimen sequenced in a study of early T cells in non-severe SARS-CoV-2 infection. TCRdb ran MiXCR on the 5' RACE reads and lists one entry per CDR3 protein. Of tens of thousands of distinct CDR3 sequences in the sample, 4% to 5.5% were seen once. The sample taken for sequencing was whole blood. Source of these receptors: an adult who was a healthcare worker with PCR-confirmed SARS-CoV-2 infection or an uninfected control (not recorded which).

This clonotype was seen ten or more times. The CDR3 sequence: CAWSAGQGRLETQYF. In DNA, the CDR3 is TGTGCCTGGAGCGCTGGACAGGGACGACTAGAGACCCAGTACTTC. The rearrangement uses TRBV30 and TRBJ2-5, with 8 bases fitting TRBD1. Germline-derived CDR1 and CDR2 are GTSNPN and SVGIG (reference sequence). This CDR3 is 15 amino acids long. The trim removed 3 bases at V and 4 bases at J, leaving 10 bases unmatched.

This clonotype was seen at least ten times. This sequence joins TRBV30 and TRBJ1-2; TRBD1 aligns across 8 bases. The CDR3 is made up of 15 amino acids. The germline gives CDR1 GTSNPN, CDR2 SVGIG (reference sequence). V was clipped by 0 bases and J by 4 bases; unmatched bases: 7. This CDR3 reads CAWSVRQGASYGYTF. In DNA, the CDR3 is TGTGCCTGGAGTGTTCGTCAGGGGGCTTCCTATGGCTACACCTTC.

This clonotype showed up many times. This chain uses TRBV7-2 with TRBJ1-1; TRBD1 is a possible D gene (5 bases). The V gene's germline CDR1 is SGHTA and CDR2 FQGNSA. Trimming took off 1 base at V and 4 bases at J, with 10 bases between the two ends. This CDR3 contains 14 residues. The CDR3, as DNA: TGTGCCAGCAGCTTAGTCCAGGGATCCACTGAAGCTTTCTTT. It yields the protein CASSLVQGSTEAFF. The complete variable domain, with remaining parts taken from reference TRBV7-2 and TRBJ1-1, reads GAGVSQSPSNKVTEKGKDVELRCDPISGHTALYWYRQSLGQGLEFLIYFQGNSAPDKSGLPSDRFSAERTGGSVSTLTIQRTQQEDSAVYLCASSLVQGSTEAFFGQGTRLTVV.

Ten or more counts support this clonotype. This chain connects TRBV12-3 or TRBV12-4 to TRBJ2-2; 10 nucleotides agree with TRBD2. Unmatched junction bases numbered 4, after V lost 7 bases and J lost 5 bases. The CDR3 is made up of 14 amino acids. The CDR3 protein is CASISGGRTGELFF. The CDR3 nucleotides are TGTGCCAGCATTAGCGGGGGGAGGACCGGGGAGCTGTTTTTT.

The V and J genes are TRBV3-1 and TRBJ1-1; TRBD1 is a possible D gene (5 bases). The CDR3 is 14 amino acids. Germline CDR1 is LGHDT and CDR2 is YNNKEL (reference sequence). The V and J ends lost 4 bases and 1 base respectively, with 10 bases between them. The CDR3 loop is CASSRGPANTEAFF. DNA of the CDR3: TGTGCCAGCAGCCGGGGACCGGCGAACACTGAAGCTTTCTTT.

At least ten counts were recorded for this clonotype. This chain connects TRBV6-1 to TRBJ2-5, with TRBD2 matching over 14 bases. The CDR3 has 16 residues. The germline CDR1 and CDR2 sequences are MNHNS and SASEGT. V lost 2 bases to trimming and J lost 5 bases; unmatched junction nucleotides: 4. CDR3: CASSEQTSGGGETQYF. In DNA, the CDR3 is TGTGCCAGCAGTGAACAGACTAGCGGGGGGGGCGAGACCCAGTACTTC.

J is TRBJ2-1 and V is TRBV6-6, with TRBD1 identical over 9 bases. CDR1 is MNHNY, CDR2 SVGAGI, per germline (reference sequence). The CDR3 sequence is 15 residues long. The ends lost 2 bases at V and 7 bases at J; junction bases unmatched: 6. This CDR3 is CASSYRGQGGNEQFF. Written as DNA, the CDR3 is TGTGCCAGCAGTTACAGGGGACAGGGAGGAAATGAGCAGTTCTTC.

A few counts support this clonotype. The chain uses TRBV5-1 and TRBJ2-3; D not certain. Trimming shortened V by 0 bases and J by 1 base, and 9 bases separated the two germline ends. CDR1 is SGHRS, CDR2 YFSETQ, per germline. This CDR3 has 15 amino acids. This CDR3 is CASSLADPRTDTQYF. DNA for the CDR3: TGCGCCAGCAGCTTGGCAGACCCCCGCACAGATACGCAGTATTTT.

In its sample, this clonotype was seen many times. The chain carries TRBV11-2 and TRBJ2-7, with D perhaps matching TRBD1 or TRBD2 (5 bases each). The CDR3 spans 13 residues. Germline CDR1 is SGHAT and CDR2 is FQNNGV. Trimming pared 4 bases from V and 3 bases from J, leaving 10 bases between. DNA of the CDR3: TGTGCCAGCAGCTGGGGACCCGACTACGAGCAGTACTTC. Translation gives CASSWGPDYEQYF.

This clonotype was seen ten or more times. The gene calls are TRBV3-1 and TRBJ1-2; D is undetermined. V was shortened by 2 bases and J by 2 bases, with 18 bases between the two germline ends. Per germline, CDR1 LGHDT and CDR2 YNNKEL (reference sequence). This CDR3 has 17 amino acids. The CDR3 DNA follows: TGTGCCAGCAGCCAAACTTTCAACGGGCACCACAACTATGGCTACACCTTC. It translates to CASSQTFNGHHNYGYTF.